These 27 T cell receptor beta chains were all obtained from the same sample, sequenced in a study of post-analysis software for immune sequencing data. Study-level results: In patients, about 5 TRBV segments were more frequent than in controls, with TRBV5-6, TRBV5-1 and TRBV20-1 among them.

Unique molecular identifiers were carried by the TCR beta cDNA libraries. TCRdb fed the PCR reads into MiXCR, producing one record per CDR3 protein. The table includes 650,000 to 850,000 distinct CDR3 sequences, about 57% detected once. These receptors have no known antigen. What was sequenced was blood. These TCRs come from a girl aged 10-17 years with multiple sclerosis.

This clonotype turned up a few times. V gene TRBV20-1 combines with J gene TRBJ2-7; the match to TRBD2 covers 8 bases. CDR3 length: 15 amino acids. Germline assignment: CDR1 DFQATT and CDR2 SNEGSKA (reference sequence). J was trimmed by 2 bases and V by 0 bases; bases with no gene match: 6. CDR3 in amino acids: CSARDRAGGTYEQYF. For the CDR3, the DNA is TGCAGTGCTAGAGATCGGGCGGGAGGAACCTACGAGCAGTACTTC.

The CDR3 here is CASSLGGNGQGFSYEQYF. In DNA form, the CDR3 reads TGTGCCAGCAGCTTAGGCGGGAACGGACAGGGATTTTCCTACGAGCAGTACTTC. The chain couples TRBV7-9 to TRBJ2-7, with 8 bases aligning to TRBD1. CDR1 SEHNR and CDR2 FQNEAQ come from the germline V gene (reference sequence). CDR3 length equals 18 residues. The V gene end was trimmed by 1 base and the J gene end by 1 base; junction bases not matched to a gene: 12.

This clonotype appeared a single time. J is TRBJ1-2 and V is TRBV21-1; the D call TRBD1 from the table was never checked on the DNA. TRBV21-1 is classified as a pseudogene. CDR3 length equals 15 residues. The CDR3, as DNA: TGTGCCAGCAGGGCCCTGGACACCCTCCGAGATAGCTACACCTTC. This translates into CASRALDTLRDSYTF.

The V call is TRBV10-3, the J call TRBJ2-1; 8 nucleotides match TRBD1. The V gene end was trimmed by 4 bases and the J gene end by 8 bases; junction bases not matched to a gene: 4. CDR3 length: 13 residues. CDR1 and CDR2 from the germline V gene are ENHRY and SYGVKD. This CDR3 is CAISADRVDEQFF. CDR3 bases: TGTGCCATCAGTGCGGACAGGGTGGATGAGCAGTTCTTC.

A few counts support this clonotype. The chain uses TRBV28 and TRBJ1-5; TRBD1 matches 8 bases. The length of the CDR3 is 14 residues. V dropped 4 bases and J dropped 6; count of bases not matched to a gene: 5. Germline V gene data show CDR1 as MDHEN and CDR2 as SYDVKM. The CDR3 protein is CASSWTGLVQPQHF. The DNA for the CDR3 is TGTGCCAGCAGTTGGACAGGGCTCGTTCAGCCCCAGCATTTT.

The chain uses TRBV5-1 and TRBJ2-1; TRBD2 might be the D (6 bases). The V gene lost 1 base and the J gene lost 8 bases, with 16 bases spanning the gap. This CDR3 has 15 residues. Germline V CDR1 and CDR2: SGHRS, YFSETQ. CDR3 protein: CASSLRAGWQDEQFF. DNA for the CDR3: TGCGCCAGCAGCTTGCGGGCGGGATGGCAGGATGAGCAGTTCTTC. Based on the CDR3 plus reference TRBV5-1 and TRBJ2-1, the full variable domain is KAGVTQTPRYLIKTRGQQVTLSCSPISGHRSVSWYQQTPGQGLQFLFEYFSETQRNKGNFPGRFSGRQFSNSRSEMNVSTLELGDSALYLCASSLRAGWQDEQFFGPGTRLTVL.

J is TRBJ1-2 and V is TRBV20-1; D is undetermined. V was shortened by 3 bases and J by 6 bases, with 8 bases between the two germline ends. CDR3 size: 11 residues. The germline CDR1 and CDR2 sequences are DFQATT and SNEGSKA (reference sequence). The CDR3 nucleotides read TGCAGTGCTAGGGGAAGGGATGGCTACACCTTC. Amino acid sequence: CSARGRDGYTF.

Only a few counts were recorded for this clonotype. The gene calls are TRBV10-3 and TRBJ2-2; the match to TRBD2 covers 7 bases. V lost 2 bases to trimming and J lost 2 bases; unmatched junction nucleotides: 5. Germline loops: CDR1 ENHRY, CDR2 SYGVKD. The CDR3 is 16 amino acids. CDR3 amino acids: CAISEASGPNTGELFF. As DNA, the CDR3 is TGTGCCATCAGTGAGGCTAGCGGACCCAACACCGGGGAGCTGTTTTTT.

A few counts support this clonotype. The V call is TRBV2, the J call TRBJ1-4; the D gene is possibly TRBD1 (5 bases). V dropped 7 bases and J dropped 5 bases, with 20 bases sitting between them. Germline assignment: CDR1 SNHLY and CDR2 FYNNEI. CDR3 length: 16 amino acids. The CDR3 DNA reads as TGTGCCAGCAATCCTACCAACAGGCCAGCGAATGAAAAACTGTTTTTT. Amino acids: CASNPTNRPANEKLFF. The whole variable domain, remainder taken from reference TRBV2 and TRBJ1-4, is EPEVTQTPSHQVTQMGQEVILRCVPISNHLYFYWYRQILGQKVEFLVSFYNNEISEKSEIFDDQFSVERPDGSNFTLKIRSTKLEDSAMYFCASNPTNRPANEKLFFGSGTQLSVL.

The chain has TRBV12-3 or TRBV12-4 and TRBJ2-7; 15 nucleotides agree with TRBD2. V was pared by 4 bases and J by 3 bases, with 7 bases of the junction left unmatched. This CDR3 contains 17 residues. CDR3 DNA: TGTGCCAGCAGTTCCTCCGGGACTAGCGGGAGGATCTACGAGCAGTACTTC. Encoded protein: CASSSSGTSGRIYEQYF.

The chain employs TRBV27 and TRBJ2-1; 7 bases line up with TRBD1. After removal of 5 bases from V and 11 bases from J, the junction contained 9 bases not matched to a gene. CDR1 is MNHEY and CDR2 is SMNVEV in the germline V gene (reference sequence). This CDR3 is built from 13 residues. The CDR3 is CASSLGQPVKQFF. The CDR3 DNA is TGTGCCAGCAGTCTGGGACAGCCGGTCAAGCAGTTCTTC.

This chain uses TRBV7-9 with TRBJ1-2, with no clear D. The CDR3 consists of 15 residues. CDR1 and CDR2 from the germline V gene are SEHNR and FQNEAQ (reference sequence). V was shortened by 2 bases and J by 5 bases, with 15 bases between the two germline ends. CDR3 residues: CASSLHPSLGYGYTF. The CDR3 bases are TGTGCCAGCAGCTTACATCCGTCTCTCGGGTATGGCTACACCTTC.

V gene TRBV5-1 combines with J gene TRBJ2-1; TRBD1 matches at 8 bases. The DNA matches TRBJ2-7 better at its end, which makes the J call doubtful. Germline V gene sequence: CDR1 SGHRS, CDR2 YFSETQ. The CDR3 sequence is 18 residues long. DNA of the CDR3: TGCGCCAGCAGCTTGGAGTTGTCCCGACAGGGGTTCTACAATGAGCAGTACTTC. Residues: CASSLELSRQGFYNEQYF.

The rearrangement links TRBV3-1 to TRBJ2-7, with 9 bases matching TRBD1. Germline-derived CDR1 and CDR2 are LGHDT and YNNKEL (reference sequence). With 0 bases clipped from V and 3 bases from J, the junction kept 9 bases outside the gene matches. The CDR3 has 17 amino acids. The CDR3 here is CASSQDSGTGIRYEQYF. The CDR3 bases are TGTGCCAGCAGCCAAGATTCCGGGACAGGGATTCGCTACGAGCAGTACTTC.

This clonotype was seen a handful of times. As DNA, the CDR3 is TGTGCCAGCAGCCATAGCGGATGGAGCTCCTACGAGCAGTACTTC. As protein: CASSHSGWSSYEQYF. The J gene is TRBJ2-7, the V gene TRBV3-1, with TRBD2 as a possible D gene (6 bases). Germline-derived CDR1 and CDR2 are LGHDT and YNNKEL (reference sequence). The CDR3 sequence is 15 residues long. The ends were cut back, 3 bases at V and 0 bases at J, with 12 bases in the middle.

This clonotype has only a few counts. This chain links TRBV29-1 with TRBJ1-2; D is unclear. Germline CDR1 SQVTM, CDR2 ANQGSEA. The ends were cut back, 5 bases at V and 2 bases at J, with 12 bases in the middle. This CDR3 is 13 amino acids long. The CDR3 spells CSVPSQENYGYTF. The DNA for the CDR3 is TGCAGCGTTCCCTCGCAGGAAAACTATGGCTACACCTTC.

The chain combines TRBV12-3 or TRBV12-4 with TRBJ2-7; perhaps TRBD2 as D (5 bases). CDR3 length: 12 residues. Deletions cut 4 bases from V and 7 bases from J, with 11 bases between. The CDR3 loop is CASSSRPGEQYF. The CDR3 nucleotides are TGTGCCAGCAGTTCCCGACCGGGGGAGCAGTACTTC.

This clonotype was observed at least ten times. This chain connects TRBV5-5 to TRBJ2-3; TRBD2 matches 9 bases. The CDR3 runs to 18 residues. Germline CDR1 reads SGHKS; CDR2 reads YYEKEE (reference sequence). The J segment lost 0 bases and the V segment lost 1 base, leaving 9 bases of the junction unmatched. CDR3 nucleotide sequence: TGTGCCAGCAGCTTGAGAACGTTAGCGGGGGCTAGCACAGATACGCAGTATTTT. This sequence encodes CASSLRTLAGASTDTQYF.

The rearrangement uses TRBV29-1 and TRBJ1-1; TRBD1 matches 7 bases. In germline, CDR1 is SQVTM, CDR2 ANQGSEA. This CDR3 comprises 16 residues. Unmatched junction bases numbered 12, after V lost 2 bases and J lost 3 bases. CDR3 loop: CSVERGGRVGDTEAFF. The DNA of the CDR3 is TGCAGCGTTGAAAGAGGGGGCCGTGTTGGGGACACTGAAGCTTTCTTT.

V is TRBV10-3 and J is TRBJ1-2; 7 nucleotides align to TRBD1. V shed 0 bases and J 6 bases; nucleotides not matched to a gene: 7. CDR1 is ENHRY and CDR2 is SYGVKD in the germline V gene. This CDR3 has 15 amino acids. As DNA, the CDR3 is TGTGCCATCAGTGAGTCGATGGAGGGGGCGGATGGCTACACCTTC. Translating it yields CAISESMEGADGYTF.

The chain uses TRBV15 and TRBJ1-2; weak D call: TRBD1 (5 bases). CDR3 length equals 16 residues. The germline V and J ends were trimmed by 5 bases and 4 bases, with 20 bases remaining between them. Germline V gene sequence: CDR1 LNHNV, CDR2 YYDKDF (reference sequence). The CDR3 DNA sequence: TGTGCCACCAGCTTATACAGCCACAACGGGGGCTATGGCTACACCTTC. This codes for CATSLYSHNGGYGYTF.

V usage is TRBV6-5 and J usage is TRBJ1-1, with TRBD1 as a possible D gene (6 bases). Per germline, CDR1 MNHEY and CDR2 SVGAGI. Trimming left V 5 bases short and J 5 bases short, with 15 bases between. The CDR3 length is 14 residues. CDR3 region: CASSRFRGGTEAFF. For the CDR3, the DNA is TGTGCCAGCAGTCGATTCAGGGGAGGTACTGAAGCTTTCTTT.

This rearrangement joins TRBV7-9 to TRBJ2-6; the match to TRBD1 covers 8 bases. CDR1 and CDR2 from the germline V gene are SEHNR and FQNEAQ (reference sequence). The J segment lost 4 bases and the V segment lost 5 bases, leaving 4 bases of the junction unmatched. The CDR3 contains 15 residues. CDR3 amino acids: CASSETGAGANVLTF. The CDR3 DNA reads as TGTGCCAGCAGCGAGACAGGGGCGGGGGCCAACGTCCTGACTTTC.

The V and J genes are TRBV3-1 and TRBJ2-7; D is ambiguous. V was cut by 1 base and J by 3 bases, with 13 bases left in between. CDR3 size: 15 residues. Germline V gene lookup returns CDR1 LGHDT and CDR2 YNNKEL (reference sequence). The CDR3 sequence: CASSQGPGKIYEQYF. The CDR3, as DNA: TGTGCCAGCAGCCAAGGCCCAGGCAAAATCTACGAGCAGTACTTC.

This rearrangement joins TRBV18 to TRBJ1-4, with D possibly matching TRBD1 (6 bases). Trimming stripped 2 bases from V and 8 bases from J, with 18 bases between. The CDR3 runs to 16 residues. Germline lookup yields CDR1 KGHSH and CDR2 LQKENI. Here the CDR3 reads CASSPRSMGAEEKLFF. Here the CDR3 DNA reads TGTGCCAGCTCACCAAGGTCTATGGGGGCTGAAGAAAAACTGTTTTTT.

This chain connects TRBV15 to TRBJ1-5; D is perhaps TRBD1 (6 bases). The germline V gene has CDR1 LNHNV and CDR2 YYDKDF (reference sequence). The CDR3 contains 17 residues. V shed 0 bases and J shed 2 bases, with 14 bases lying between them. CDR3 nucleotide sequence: TGTGCCACCAGCAGAGATTGGGGGCCCCAGGGCAATCAGCCCCAGCATTTT. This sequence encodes CATSRDWGPQGNQPQHF.

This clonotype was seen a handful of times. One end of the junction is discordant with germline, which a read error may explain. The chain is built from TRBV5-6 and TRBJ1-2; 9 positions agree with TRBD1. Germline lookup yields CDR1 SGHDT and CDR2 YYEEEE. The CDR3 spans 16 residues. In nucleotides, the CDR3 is TGTACCAGCAGCTCATGGACAGGGGTCTATAACTATGGCTACACCTTC. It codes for CTSSSWTGVYNYGYTF.